The present TCR beta chain was sequenced within a study of CD8+ T cells in alopecia areata. For the study at large: Treated patients were dosed with oral tofacitinib, taking 5 to 10 mg twice daily. Study-wide points: Unlike in mice, where it was clearer, TCR sharing across patients was less clear, possibly HLA-related. Whether baseline CD8+ expansion is linked to response remains uncertain, given a single nonresponder.

Extraction and reverse transcription of RNA yielded cDNA as the sequencing template. Repertoires were generated with immunoSEQ multiplex PCR, while TCRdb's copy carries only in-frame clones and drops some. This sample has fewer than 250,000 clones, with 30% to 40% found just once. Treatment: oral pan-JAK inhibitor, 5-10 mg twice daily. Peripheral blood and lesional scalp punch biopsies came from alopecia areata patients. In this sample, this clone turned up a few times. Its antigen is not identified. Trimming took 5 bases from V and 8 from J; bases not matched to a gene: 9. The CDR3 is 15 residues long. CDR1 MNHEY and CDR2 SMNVEV come from the germline V gene (reference sequence).

V gene TRBV27 combines with J gene TRBJ1-6; 7 nucleotides align to TRBD1. Sequenced material: CD4+ T cells sorted from blood, taken around week 30, from a patient treated with tofacitinib. The receptor was derived from a human donor with alopecia areata. This CDR3 reads CASSLTGIGYSPLHF. For the CDR3, the DNA is TGTGCCAGCAGTCTGACAGGGATAGGATATTCACCCCTCCACTTT.